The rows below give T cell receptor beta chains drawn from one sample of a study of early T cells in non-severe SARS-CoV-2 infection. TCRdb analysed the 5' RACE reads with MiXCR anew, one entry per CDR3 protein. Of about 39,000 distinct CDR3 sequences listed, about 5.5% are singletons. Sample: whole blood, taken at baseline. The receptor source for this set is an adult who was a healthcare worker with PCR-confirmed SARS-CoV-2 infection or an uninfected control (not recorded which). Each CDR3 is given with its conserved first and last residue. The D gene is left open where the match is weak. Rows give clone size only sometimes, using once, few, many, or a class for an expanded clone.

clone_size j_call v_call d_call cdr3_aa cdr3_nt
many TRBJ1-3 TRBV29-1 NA CSVAQRRDSGNTIYF TGCAGCGTTGCTCAGCGCAGGGACTCTGGAAACACCATATATTTT
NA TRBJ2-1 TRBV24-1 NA CATSDSTVNEQFF TGTGCCACCAGTGATTCGACAGTCAATGAGCAGTTCTTC
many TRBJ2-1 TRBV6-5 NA CASSYPPNEQFF TGTGCCAGCAGTTACCCCCCAAATGAGCAGTTCTTC
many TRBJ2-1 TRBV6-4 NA CASSPGATYNEQFF TGTGCCAGCAGTCCGGGAGCTACCTACAATGAGCAGTTCTTC
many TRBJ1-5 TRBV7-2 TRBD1 CASSRDRVDQPQHF TGTGCCAGCAGCCGCGACAGGGTTGATCAGCCCCAGCATTTT
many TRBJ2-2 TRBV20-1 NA CSARARSVTGELFF TGCAGTGCTAGAGCCCGCAGCGTCACCGGGGAGCTGTTTTTT
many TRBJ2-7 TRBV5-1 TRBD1 CASSPTGGSREQYF TGCGCCAGCAGCCCCACAGGGGGCTCCCGGGAGCAGTACTTC
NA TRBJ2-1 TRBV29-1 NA CSVLDSSYNEQFF TGCAGCGTCTTGGACAGCTCCTACAATGAGCAGTTCTTC
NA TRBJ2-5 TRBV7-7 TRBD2 CASSPGHSGGAQETQYF TGTGCTAGCAGCCCGGGACATAGCGGGGGGGCGCAAGAGACCCAGTACTTC
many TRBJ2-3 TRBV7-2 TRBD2 CASSLDGRSTDTQYF TGTGCCAGCAGCTTAGACGGGAGGAGCACAGATACGCAGTATTTT
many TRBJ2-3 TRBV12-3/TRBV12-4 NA CASSHLPSFRQGAGADTQYF TGTGCCAGCAGTCACCTACCCTCTTTCCGTCAGGGGGCGGGAGCAGATACGCAGTATTTT
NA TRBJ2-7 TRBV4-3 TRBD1 CASSQSLDRLGEQYF TGCGCCAGCAGCCAATCGTTGGACAGGCTGGGAGAGCAGTACTTC
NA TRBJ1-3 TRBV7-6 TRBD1 CASSLRQGDTIYF TGTGCCAGCAGCTTGAGACAGGGGGACACCATATATTTT
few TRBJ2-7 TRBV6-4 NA CASTDGGYEQYF TGTGCCAGCACCGACGGGGGTTACGAGCAGTACTTC
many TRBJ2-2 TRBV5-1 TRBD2 CASSFADRLAGPSGTGELFF TGCGCCAGCAGTTTCGCCGATAGACTAGCGGGCCCTTCTGGCACCGGGGAGCTGTTTTTT
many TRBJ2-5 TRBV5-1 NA CASSLDLAPETQYF TGCGCCAGCAGCTTGGATTTAGCGCCAGAGACCCAGTACTTC
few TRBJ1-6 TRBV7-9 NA CASSRGGGNSPLHF TGTGCCAGCAGCCGTGGGGGAGGGAATTCACCCCTCCACTTT
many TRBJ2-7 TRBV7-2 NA CASSLLQASYEQYF TGTGCCAGCAGCTTATTACAGGCCTCCTACGAGCAGTACTTC
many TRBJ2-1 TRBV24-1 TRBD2 CATSDPGTKSPNEQFF TGTGCCACCAGTGACCCCGGGACTAAATCTCCGAATGAGCAGTTCTTC
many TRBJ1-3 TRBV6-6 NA CASTRDNTIYF TGTGCCAGCACGAGGGACAACACCATATATTTT